These 32 T cell receptor beta chains came from one sample sequenced in a study of T cell repertoires in cytomegalovirus infection. MiXCR was run by TCRdb on the reads, yielding one entry per CDR3 protein. In the table there are nearly 700,000 distinct CDR3 sequences, about 33% of which are singletons. The antigens for these receptors are not known. Material: cultured PBMCs, obtained from culture after CMV antigen stimulation. These receptors were taken from a human donor in good health (CMV status not recorded). Some clones in this sample may be carry-over from other donors' samples.

The rearrangement links TRBV14 to TRBJ1-6, with D possibly matching TRBD1 (6 bases). CDR1 and CDR2 (germline): SGHDN, FVKESK. The V end lost 4 bases, the J end lost 9 bases, and 25 bases lay between the germline ends. This CDR3 is 18 amino acids long. Here the CDR3 DNA reads TGTGCCAGCAGCCGAGTAATCTGGGGGCCGAGCGTGGGTTCACCCCTCCACTTT. It translates to CASSRVIWGPSVGSPLHF.

This clonotype was found many times. The V gene is TRBV7-2, the J gene TRBJ2-5; the D call may be TRBD1 or TRBD2 (6 bases each). V lost 3 bases and J 5 bases, leaving 19 bases between the germline ends. CDR1 is SGHTA and CDR2 is FQGNSA in the germline V gene. The CDR3 is made up of 16 amino acids. CDR3 coding DNA: TGTGCCAGCAGCTTCACTTTCCGGGGGCCAGGGGAGACCCAGTACTTC. Translating it yields CASSFTFRGPGETQYF.

A few counts support this clonotype. The gene calls are TRBV4-1 and TRBJ1-2; 9 nucleotides line up with TRBD1. CDR1 and CDR2 from the germline V gene are MGHRA and YSYEKL. CDR3 length: 16 residues. V trimming: 1 base; J trimming: 8 bases; junction bases outside the gene matches: 11. CDR3: CASSQAPGTGLQGYTF. The CDR3 coding sequence is TGCGCCAGCAGCCAAGCTCCCGGGACAGGGCTTCAGGGCTACACCTTC.

The chain uses TRBV4-1 and TRBJ2-1; D unresolved. Between the trimmed V and J ends, which lost 0 bases and 6 bases, there was a span of 6 bases. The CDR3 runs 13 residues. Germline-derived CDR1 and CDR2 are MGHRA and YSYEKL. CDR3 amino acids: CASSQEPGNEQFF. The CDR3 DNA follows: TGCGCCAGCAGCCAAGAGCCAGGCAATGAGCAGTTCTTC.

The V call is TRBV25-1, the J call TRBJ1-2, with D perhaps matching TRBD1 (6 bases). Germline V CDR1 and CDR2: MGHDK, SYGVNS. CDR3 length equals 11 residues. The V end lost 7 bases, the J end lost 8 bases, and 11 bases lay between the germline ends. In DNA, the CDR3 is TGTGCCAGCACCTCCGGGGGCGGCTACACCTTC. Protein sequence: CASTSGGGYTF.

This clonotype was observed many times. The V gene is TRBV7-2, the J gene TRBJ2-2; D gene unclear. V lost 3 bases and J lost 1, with 9 bases in between. The CDR3 covers 15 residues. From germline, CDR1 is SGHTA and CDR2 FQGNSA. For the CDR3, the DNA is TGTGCCAGCAGCTTCAGGCCACGGAACACCGGGGAGCTGTTTTTT. It specifies CASSFRPRNTGELFF.

V and J are TRBV19 and TRBJ2-3, with no clear D. CDR3 length: 13 amino acids. V was pared by 6 bases and J by 0 bases, with 7 bases between. CDR1 and CDR2 from the germline V gene are LNHDA and SQIVND (reference sequence). The CDR3 is CASRQTSTDTQYF. The CDR3 DNA is TGTGCCAGTAGACAGACTAGCACAGATACGCAGTATTTT.

The chain links TRBV4-3 to TRBJ1-4; TRBD1 is a possible D gene (5 bases). Germline CDR1 is LGHNA and CDR2 is YSLEER. The CDR3 consists of 15 residues. The V and J ends lost 0 bases and 3 bases respectively, with 8 bases between them. CDR3 nucleotides: TGCGCCAGCAGCCAAGATATGACAGCTAATGAAAAACTGTTTTTT. The encoded protein is CASSQDMTANEKLFF.

Many counts were recorded for this clonotype. V and J are TRBV7-2 and TRBJ1-2; a possible D gene is TRBD1 (6 bases). The CDR3 is made up of 12 amino acids. Germline V gene sequence: CDR1 SGHTA, CDR2 FQGNSA. Trimming took 5 bases from V and 6 from J, leaving 10 bases between them. CDR3 nucleotides: TGTGCCAGCAGCCTGACAGGCGATGGCTACACCTTC. It encodes CASSLTGDGYTF.

The sample holds one count of this clonotype. The genes are TRBV12-3 or TRBV12-4 and TRBJ2-5, with D tentatively TRBD1 or TRBD2 (6 bases each). The CDR3 contains 17 residues. Between the trimmed V and J ends, which lost 3 bases and 5 bases, there was a span of 22 bases. The CDR3 region is CASSFGNRQVRGETQYF. CDR3 nucleotides: TGTGCCAGCAGTTTCGGGAACCGACAGGTCCGGGGGGAGACCCAGTACTTC.

V and J are TRBV6-6 and TRBJ2-4; either TRBD1 or TRBD2 may supply D (5 bases each). The germline gives CDR1 MNHNY, CDR2 SVGAGI (reference sequence). CDR3 size: 15 residues. V lost 0 bases to trimming and J lost 5 bases, with 11 bases between them. In DNA form, the CDR3 reads TGTGCCAGCAGTTACTCGAGGGACCGGGAAAACATTCAGTACTTC. This encodes CASSYSRDRENIQYF.

The CDR3 sequence is CASSPERGPYNEQFF. The CDR3 region has the DNA TGCGCCAGCAGCCCCGAGAGGGGCCCTTACAATGAGCAGTTCTTC. The chain combines TRBV10-1 with TRBJ2-1; D could derive from TRBD1 or TRBD2 (5 bases each). Germline-derived CDR1 and CDR2 are WNHNN and SYGVQD (reference sequence). V lost 6 bases and J 4 bases, leaving 16 bases between the germline ends. The CDR3 contains 15 residues.

This clonotype was counted between two and nine times. V and J are TRBV6-5 and TRBJ2-1, with D possibly being TRBD2 (6 bases). In germline, CDR1 is MNHEY, CDR2 SVGAGI. V was trimmed by 2 bases and J by 6 bases, leaving 20 bases between them. This CDR3 comprises 17 residues. The CDR3 nucleotides read TGTGCCAGCAGTTACGTCCCCGGGACTCAACATCCCAATGAGCAGTTCTTC. Its translation is CASSYVPGTQHPNEQFF.

This clonotype was seen repeatedly, ten times or more. This chain joins TRBV7-8 and TRBJ1-5; a possible D gene is TRBD1 (5 bases). CDR1 and CDR2 from the germline V gene are SGHVS and FQNEAQ. This CDR3 contains 16 residues. V was shortened by 4 bases and J by 0 bases, with 13 bases between the two germline ends. The CDR3 region has the DNA TGTGCCAGCAGCTCCTTCAGGGCATATAGCAATCAGCCCCAGCATTTT. It is translated as CASSSFRAYSNQPQHF.

The gene calls are TRBV2 and TRBJ1-3; 7 bases map to TRBD1. J lost 7 bases, V lost 4 bases, and 10 bases had no gene match. The V gene's germline CDR1 is SNHLY and CDR2 FYNNEI. The CDR3 is 15 residues long. As DNA, the CDR3 is TGTGCCAGCAGTGTAGACCCCGGGACAGTGAACACCATATATTTT. As protein: CASSVDPGTVNTIYF.

This rearrangement joins TRBV2 to TRBJ2-3; D is ambiguous. CDR3 length equals 13 residues. V lost 3 bases to trimming and J lost 6 bases, with 10 bases between them. Germline CDR1 reads SNHLY; CDR2 reads FYNNEI. This chain's CDR3 is CASSDSPADTQYF. The DNA for the CDR3 is TGTGCCAGCAGTGACAGCCCCGCTGATACGCAGTATTTT.

The chain uses TRBV29-1 and TRBJ2-1; D not certain. This CDR3 has 12 amino acids. With 6 bases removed from V and 9 bases from J, the gap between germline ends came to 15 bases. CDR1 SQVTM and CDR2 ANQGSEA come from the germline V gene. CDR3 residues: CSVRFTWGEQFF. For the CDR3, the DNA is TGCAGCGTCCGCTTTACCTGGGGTGAGCAGTTCTTC.

This sequence joins TRBV15 and TRBJ1-5; no clear D. This CDR3 has 15 residues. Trimming shortened V by 5 bases and J by 1 base, and 12 bases separated the two germline ends. Looked up from germline, CDR1 is LNHNV and CDR2 is YYDKDF (reference sequence). The CDR3 DNA is TGTGCCACCAGCTCTGGACCGGCAAGCAATCAGCCCCAGCATTTT. It is translated as CATSSGPASNQPQHF. Based on the CDR3 plus reference TRBV15 and TRBJ1-5, the full variable domain is DAMVIQNPRYQVTQFGKPVTLSCSQTLNHNVMYWYQQKSSQAPKLLFHYYDKDFNNEADTPDNFQSRRPNTSFCFLDIRSPGLGDTAMYLCATSSGPASNQPQHFGDGTRLSIL.

This rearrangement joins TRBV29-1 to TRBJ1-3, with 7 bases lining up with TRBD1. Germline V gene data show CDR1 as SQVTM and CDR2 as ANQGSEA. The CDR3 consists of 17 residues. Trimming took 0 bases from V and 2 from J; bases not matched to a gene: 10. In DNA form, the CDR3 reads TGCAGCGTTGAAGATGTCCCCCCCGACAGGGCTGGAAACACCATATATTTT. Translation gives CSVEDVPPDRAGNTIYF.

The chain joins TRBV12-3 or TRBV12-4 to TRBJ1-1, with D possibly being TRBD1 (5 bases). The V end lost 1 base, the J end lost 7 bases, and 13 bases lay between the germline ends. The length of the CDR3 is 14 residues. The CDR3 DNA follows: TGTGCCAGCAGTTTAGGGGGCCAGGTGCTTGAAGCTTTCTTT. Amino acid sequence: CASSLGGQVLEAFF.

The table lists this clonotype with many counts. This rearrangement joins TRBV6-5 to TRBJ2-1; TRBD2 is a possible D gene (5 bases). This CDR3 contains 13 residues. The V and J ends lost 6 bases and 8 bases respectively, with 14 bases between them. Germline V lookup: CDR1 MNHEY, CDR2 SVGAGI. The CDR3 is CASRKTMLDEQFF. The CDR3 DNA reads TGTGCCAGCAGAAAGACTATGCTGGATGAGCAGTTCTTC.

This clonotype was detected many times. The V and J genes are TRBV7-2 and TRBJ1-2; D might be TRBD1 (5 bases). Between the trimmed V and J ends, which lost 4 bases and 4 bases, there was a span of 10 bases. Germline CDR1 reads SGHTA; CDR2 reads FQGNSA. The CDR3 covers 13 residues. The CDR3 sequence: CASSWGGAYGYTF. The CDR3, as DNA: TGTGCCAGCAGCTGGGGCGGGGCCTATGGCTACACCTTC.

This clonotype was detected only a few times. The gene calls are TRBV15 and TRBJ1-4; 10 bases are shared with TRBD1. Germline trimming cut 2 bases from V and 7 bases from J; bases unmatched to any gene: 4. Germline V gives CDR1 LNHNV, CDR2 YYDKDF (reference sequence). The CDR3 covers 15 residues. CDR3 loop: CATSRRGQGVEKLFF. The CDR3 DNA follows: TGTGCCACCAGCAGACGTGGACAGGGGGTTGAAAAACTGTTTTTT.

The chain joins TRBV6-5 to TRBJ1-6; D is unclear. In germline, CDR1 is MNHEY, CDR2 SVGAGI. Trimming shortened V by 6 bases and J by 10 bases, and 13 bases separated the two germline ends. CDR3 length equals 13 residues. CDR3 coding DNA: TGTGCCAGCAGAAGATCGGTCGGATCACCCCTCCACTTT. This translates into CASRRSVGSPLHF.

A few counts support this clonotype. This chain uses TRBV4-1 with TRBJ1-4; D perhaps matches TRBD1 (5 bases). Per the germline V gene, CDR1 is MGHRA and CDR2 is YSYEKL. CDR3 length: 13 residues. V gave up 5 bases and J gave up 7 bases, with 11 bases separating them. This chain's CDR3 is CASSSRQIEKLFF. In nucleotides, the CDR3 is TGCGCCAGCAGCTCTCGACAGATTGAAAAACTGTTTTTT.

The V gene is TRBV7-6, the J gene TRBJ2-1; D not resolved. Germline V lookup: CDR1 SGHVS, CDR2 FNYEAQ. The CDR3 spans 14 residues. V was clipped by 5 bases and J by 7 bases, with 15 bases between them. CDR3 sequence: CASSQRPYGNEQFF. For the CDR3, the DNA is TGTGCCAGCAGCCAAAGGCCTTATGGGAATGAGCAGTTCTTC.

This clonotype was observed many times. The rearrangement links TRBV11-2 to TRBJ2-1; 8 nucleotides align to TRBD2. The CDR3 covers 17 residues. The V segment lost 4 bases and the J segment 5 bases; nucleotides outside the gene matches: 13. Looked up from germline, CDR1 is SGHAT and CDR2 is FQNNGV. CDR3 sequence reads: CASSSGTAGVRDNEQFF. The CDR3 DNA sequence: TGTGCCAGCAGCTCAGGCACAGCGGGAGTCAGGGACAATGAGCAGTTCTTC.

This clonotype was recorded a few times. CDR3 region: CASSYPDSYYGYTF. Here the CDR3 DNA reads TGTGCCAGCAGTTACCCGGACAGCTACTATGGCTACACCTTC. The chain joins TRBV28 to TRBJ1-2; tentative D call: TRBD1 (6 bases). Germline V lookup: CDR1 MDHEN, CDR2 SYDVKM. This CDR3 spans 14 amino acids. The ends were cut back, 4 bases at V and 3 bases at J, with 12 bases in the middle.

This clonotype was detected many times. V usage is TRBV7-2 and J usage is TRBJ2-1; weak D call: TRBD2 (7 bases). This CDR3 has 16 residues. Trimming took 0 bases from V and 4 from J, leaving 13 bases between them. The V gene's germline CDR1 is SGHTA and CDR2 FQGNSA. Written as DNA, the CDR3 is TGTGCCAGCAGCTTAGCCGCGGGGAGGGGGTACAATGAGCAGTTCTTC. Its translation: CASSLAAGRGYNEQFF.

The table lists this clonotype with a few counts. The V gene is TRBV7-6, the J gene TRBJ2-7; a possible D gene is TRBD1 (6 bases). Germline V CDR1 and CDR2: SGHVS, FNYEAQ. The V and J ends lost 6 bases and 3 bases respectively, with 18 bases between them. The CDR3 consists of 15 residues. The CDR3 DNA is TGTGCCAGCAGTCCCGGCCCGGACAGTTACTACGAGCAGTACTTC. It translates to CASSPGPDSYYEQYF.

The rearrangement uses TRBV7-9 and TRBJ2-3; D ambiguous. The CDR3 is 14 amino acids. Looked up from germline, CDR1 is SEHNR and CDR2 is FQNEAQ (reference sequence). Deletions cut 3 bases from V and 5 bases from J, with 12 bases between. The DNA for the CDR3 is TGTGCCAGCAGCTTGCGGCCGGGTGGAGATACGCAGTATTTT. Translation gives CASSLRPGGDTQYF.

A remark on this clonotype: Compared with germline, one end of the junction differs, possibly owing to a read error. The V gene is TRBV2, the J gene TRBJ2-3; D unclear. Germline values: CDR1 SNHLY, CDR2 FYNNEI. The CDR3 runs to 10 residues. The CDR3 region is CASREDTQYF. CDR3 in DNA: TGTGCCAGCAGAGAAGATACGCAGTATTTT.